A single sample gave rise to the 28 T cell receptor beta chains below, sequenced in a study of OX40 agonist ivuxolimab in advanced cancers. Here immunoSEQ multiplex PCR was the method, and the copy in TCRdb shows in-frame clones only, minus some. The sample includes around 66,000 clones, over 75% of them seen just once. The specimen comprised CD4+ or CD8+ T cells sorted from blood, sampled in a trial of the OX40 agonist ivuxolimab. These receptor sequences come from an adult with an advanced solid tumor such as melanoma, head and neck, liver or kidney cancer.

The chain recombines TRBV2 with TRBJ2-7; 8 nucleotides line up with TRBD1. The length of the CDR3 is 12 residues. Germline trimming cut 5 bases from V and 5 bases from J; bases unmatched to any gene: 2. Germline V CDR1 and CDR2: SNHLY, FYNNEI. The CDR3 loop reads CASSLTGDEQYF. As DNA, the CDR3 is TGTGCCAGCAGTCTGACAGGGGACGAGCAGTACTTC.

The gene calls are TRBV28 and TRBJ1-3, with TRBD1 matching over 8 bases. V lost 8 bases, J lost 0 bases, and 9 bases stayed unmatched. Per the germline V gene, CDR1 is MDHEN and CDR2 is SYDVKM. This CDR3 comprises 16 residues. Here the CDR3 reads CASRASGTGSGNTIYF. The DNA of the CDR3 is TGTGCCAGCCGAGCCTCCGGGACAGGCTCTGGAAACACCATATATTTT.

The chain combines TRBV5-1 with TRBJ2-7; D may be TRBD2 (6 bases). CDR3 size: 14 residues. V was pared by 2 bases and J by 0 bases, with 9 bases between. The germline V gene encodes CDR1 SGHRS and CDR2 YFSETQ. The CDR3 region has the DNA TGCGCCAGCAGCTTCGGAGGGACCTCCTACGAGCAGTACTTC. Translated, it gives CASSFGGTSYEQYF.

The chain is built from TRBV13 and TRBJ2-7, with a weak D call TRBD1 (6 bases). The CDR3 length is 15 residues. V was clipped by 0 bases and J by 2 bases, with 11 bases between them. Germline V gene data show CDR1 as PRHDT and CDR2 as FYEKMQ (reference sequence). The CDR3, as DNA: TGTGCCAGCAGCTTAGGGAGGGGGATCACCTACGAGCAGTACTTC. It is translated as CASSLGRGITYEQYF.

This rearrangement joins TRBV7-6 to TRBJ2-5, with TRBD1 identical over 9 bases. The CDR3 covers 14 residues. Looked up from germline, CDR1 is SGHVS and CDR2 is FNYEAQ. V lost 5 bases and J lost 2; bases outside the gene matches: 3. The CDR3 DNA is TGTGCCAGCAGCCGGGGACAGGGACAAGAGACCCAGTACTTC. Encoded protein: CASSRGQGQETQYF.

The J gene is TRBJ1-3, the V gene TRBV13; D is unclear. V was trimmed by 11 bases and J by 4 bases, leaving 15 bases between them. This CDR3 has 13 residues. CDR1 and CDR2 (germline): PRHDT, FYEKMQ (reference sequence). In DNA, the CDR3 is TGTGCCGCGGAGCAGGCTGGCGGAAACACCATATATTTT. Translation: CAAEQAGGNTIYF.

The chain employs TRBV7-3 and TRBJ2-1; D unclear. The CDR3 runs 13 residues. Trimming removed 0 bases from V and 11 bases from J, with 11 bases in between. The V gene's germline CDR1 is SGHTA and CDR2 FQGTGA. CDR3 protein: CASSLTGPGQQFF. CDR3 sequence (DNA): TGTGCCAGCAGCTTAACAGGGCCCGGCCAGCAGTTCTTC.

The chain carries TRBV6-5 and TRBJ2-7, with 8 bases matching TRBD1. Losses at the gene ends were 8 bases for V and 7 bases for J; bases not matched to a gene: 7. CDR3 length: 12 amino acids. CDR1 is MNHEY and CDR2 is SVGAGI in the germline V gene. The CDR3 nucleotides read TGTGCCAGCGGGCTTAGACAGGGGGAGCAGTACTTC. This gives the protein CASGLRQGEQYF.

The chain has TRBV5-1 and TRBJ1-1; tentative D call: TRBD1 (5 bases). With 3 bases removed from V and 3 bases from J, the gap between germline ends came to 12 bases. The germline V gene has CDR1 SGHRS and CDR2 YFSETQ. The CDR3 totals 14 residues. The CDR3 DNA follows: TGCGCCAGCAGCTGGGCAGGGAAGGACACTGAAGCTTTCTTT. Translated: CASSWAGKDTEAFF.

The V and J genes are TRBV2 and TRBJ1-5; TRBD1 might be the D (5 bases). V was pared by 7 bases and J by 2 bases, with 9 bases between. The CDR3 extends over 13 amino acids. Germline values: CDR1 SNHLY, CDR2 FYNNEI. The CDR3 region has the DNA TGTGCCAGCACAGACAGTCGCAATCAGCCCCAGCATTTT. It codes for CASTDSRNQPQHF.

The chain couples TRBV4-1 to TRBJ1-4; D might be TRBD1 (5 bases). V was pared by 4 bases and J by 8 bases, with 11 bases between. The germline gives CDR1 MGHRA, CDR2 YSYEKL. The CDR3 loop spans 13 amino acids. The CDR3 reads CASSPGRWEKLFF. The CDR3 DNA reads TGCGCCAGCAGCCCAGGGAGGTGGGAAAAACTGTTTTTT.

V gene TRBV2 combines with J gene TRBJ2-3; 12 bases match TRBD2. The junction had 10 bases not matched to a gene; V was cut back by 1 base and J by 8 bases. Germline-derived CDR1 and CDR2 are SNHLY and FYNNEI. This CDR3 has 17 residues. The CDR3 DNA is TGTGCCAGCAGTGAAGATCTAGCGGGGGGGCAGTTAGGTACGCAGTATTTT. Translating it yields CASSEDLAGGQLGTQYF.

V and J are TRBV7-9 and TRBJ2-5; a weak D match, TRBD1 (6 bases). The end of the DNA aligns better with TRBJ2-7, so the J call may be wrong. The CDR3 covers 14 residues. CDR1 is SEHNR, CDR2 FQNEAQ, per germline (reference sequence). In DNA form, the CDR3 reads TGTGCCAGCAGCTTCAGCAGGGGAAGGAGCGAGCAGTACTTC. Translated: CASSFSRGRSEQYF.

V and J are TRBV28 and TRBJ1-5; D may be TRBD1 (5 bases). The CDR3 runs 16 residues. V was trimmed by 5 bases and J by 4 bases, leaving 18 bases between them. Germline V CDR1 and CDR2: MDHEN, SYDVKM. The CDR3 nucleotides are TGTGCCAGCAGTCCCGCCCGGCAGGGTGGTAATCAGCCCCAGCATTTT. It encodes CASSPARQGGNQPQHF.

The rearrangement joins TRBV18 to TRBJ2-7; tentatively, D is TRBD1 (6 bases). The CDR3 contains 14 residues. CDR1 KGHSH and CDR2 LQKENI come from the germline V gene. Trimming pared 3 bases from V and 5 bases from J, leaving 14 bases between. CDR3 amino acids: CASSPGQPRNEQYF. The CDR3 DNA is TGTGCCAGCTCACCCGGACAGCCGAGGAACGAGCAGTACTTC.

V usage is TRBV5-4 and J usage is TRBJ2-1; 9 bases line up with TRBD2. CDR1 SGHNT and CDR2 YYREEE come from the germline V gene (reference sequence). The V and J ends lost 4 bases and 1 base, in that order; junction bases with no gene match: 3. This CDR3 region has 15 residues. This chain's CDR3 is CASSPTSGSYNEQFF. CDR3 sequence (DNA): TGTGCCAGCAGCCCGACTAGCGGATCCTACAATGAGCAGTTCTTC.

This clone was seen just once. The rearrangement joins TRBV6-5 to TRBJ2-7; TRBD1 matches 10 bases. Trimming cost V 0 bases and J 0 bases; bases outside gene matches: 2. The CDR3 spans 16 residues. Germline assignment: CDR1 MNHEY and CDR2 SVGAGI. The CDR3 region is CASSYSGTGDSYEQYF. The CDR3 DNA sequence: TGTGCCAGCAGTTACTCCGGGACAGGGGACTCCTACGAGCAGTACTTC.

V and J are TRBV5-1 and TRBJ2-7; D ambiguous. Germline V gene sequence: CDR1 SGHRS, CDR2 YFSETQ. Deletions cut 4 bases from V and 5 bases from J, with 19 bases between. This CDR3 is built from 15 residues. The CDR3 is CASSPNSGVLNEQYF. The CDR3 DNA reads as TGCGCCAGCAGCCCTAACTCAGGTGTACTAAACGAGCAGTACTTC. The full variable domain, completed using reference TRBV5-1 and TRBJ2-7, is KAGVTQTPRYLIKTRGQQVTLSCSPISGHRSVSWYQQTPGQGLQFLFEYFSETQRNKGNFPGRFSGRQFSNSRSEMNVSTLELGDSALYLCASSPNSGVLNEQYFGPGTRLTVT.

V is TRBV18 and J is TRBJ1-4; TRBD1 matches 9 bases. CDR1 KGHSH and CDR2 LQKENI come from the germline V gene. Unmatched junction bases numbered 4, after V lost 1 base and J lost 7 bases. This CDR3 is built from 15 residues. The DNA of the CDR3 is TGTGCCAGCTCACCACAACCGGGACAGGGTGAAAAACTGTTTTTT. Amino acid sequence: CASSPQPGQGEKLFF.

V gene TRBV2 combines with J gene TRBJ2-3; perhaps TRBD1 as D (6 bases). V lost 7 bases and J 4 bases, leaving 9 bases between the germline ends. Germline CDR1 and CDR2: SNHLY and FYNNEI. The CDR3 spans 12 residues. The CDR3 spells CASTPGADTQYF. The CDR3 coding sequence is TGTGCCAGCACCCCAGGGGCAGATACGCAGTATTTT.

This chain joins TRBV7-9 and TRBJ1-5, with D perhaps TRBD1 (5 bases). The CDR3 consists of 19 residues. CDR1 SEHNR and CDR2 FQNEAQ come from the germline V gene (reference sequence). V was cut by 1 base and J by 0 bases, with 19 bases left in between. For the CDR3, the DNA is TGTGCCAGCAGCTTAGGCGGGGTGGCAGGGTTCGATAGCAATCAGCCCCAGCATTTT. Translated, it gives CASSLGGVAGFDSNQPQHF.

J is TRBJ1-1 and V is TRBV11-3; tentative D call: TRBD1 (5 bases). Germline V gives CDR1 SGHNT, CDR2 YENEEA. Trimming removed 1 base from V and 8 bases from J, with 14 bases in between. The CDR3 spans 14 residues. For the CDR3, the DNA is TGTGCCAGCAGCTTAGGGGCCCTAGGGGCAGAAGCTTTCTTT. Its protein product is CASSLGALGAEAFF.

The chain has TRBV7-9 and TRBJ1-1; D ambiguous. CDR1 is SEHNR and CDR2 is FQNEAQ in the germline V gene (reference sequence). The CDR3 consists of 14 residues. Trimming stripped 5 bases from V and 6 bases from J, with 16 bases between. The CDR3 region has the DNA TGTGCCAGCAGCCGCCGAGGACTCGACCCTGAAGCTTTCTTT. Residues: CASSRRGLDPEAFF.

The genes are TRBV5-4 and TRBJ1-1; D possibly corresponds to TRBD1 (6 bases). V gave up 0 bases and J gave up 1 base, with 10 bases separating them. CDR3 length: 15 amino acids. Per germline, CDR1 SGHNT and CDR2 YYREEE (reference sequence). This CDR3 is CASSLEGGRNTEAFF. The CDR3 DNA is TGTGCCAGCAGCTTGGAGGGGGGTAGGAACACTGAAGCTTTCTTT.

Only a few counts were recorded for this clone. The chain recombines TRBV15 with TRBJ1-2; 7 nucleotides align to TRBD1. Looked up from germline, CDR1 is LNHNV and CDR2 is YYDKDF (reference sequence). This CDR3 spans 14 amino acids. The ends lost 4 bases at V and 4 bases at J; junction bases unmatched: 6. In nucleotides, the CDR3 is TGTGCCACCAGCAACCTAGGACAGGTCTATGGCTACACCTTC. Protein product: CATSNLGQVYGYTF.

The V gene is TRBV4-1, the J gene TRBJ2-5; the D gene is possibly TRBD1 (5 bases). In germline, CDR1 is MGHRA, CDR2 YSYEKL. V was cut by 5 bases and J by 6 bases, with 13 bases left in between. This CDR3 has 13 amino acids. This CDR3 reads CASSYQGSQTQYF. The CDR3 DNA follows: TGCGCCAGCAGCTACCAGGGTTCCCAGACCCAGTACTTC.

This sequence joins TRBV7-2 and TRBJ1-2; 9 bases are shared with TRBD1. This CDR3 contains 14 residues. CDR1 and CDR2 (germline): SGHTA, FQGNSA. The V gene end was trimmed by 4 bases and the J gene end by 3 bases; junction bases not matched to a gene: 3. The CDR3 DNA reads as TGTGCCAGCAGCTCCCGGACAGGGGACTATGGCTACACCTTC. This sequence encodes CASSSRTGDYGYTF.

The chain has TRBV28 and TRBJ1-1, with D possibly TRBD1 on 6 matching bases. Per the germline V gene, CDR1 is MDHEN and CDR2 is SYDVKM. This CDR3 region has 16 residues. V was pared by 5 bases and J by 7 bases, with 23 bases between. The CDR3 sequence: CASSPAGANREGEAFF. The CDR3 coding sequence is TGTGCCAGCAGTCCTGCGGGGGCAAACCGGGAGGGTGAAGCTTTCTTT.